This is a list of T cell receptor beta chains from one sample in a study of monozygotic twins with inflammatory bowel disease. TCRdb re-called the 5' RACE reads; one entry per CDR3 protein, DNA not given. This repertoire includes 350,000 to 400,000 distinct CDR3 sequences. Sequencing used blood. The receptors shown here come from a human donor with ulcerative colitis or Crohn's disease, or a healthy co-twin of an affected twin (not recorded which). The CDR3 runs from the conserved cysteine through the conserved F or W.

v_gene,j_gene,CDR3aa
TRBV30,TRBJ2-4,CAWSVGAHIQYF
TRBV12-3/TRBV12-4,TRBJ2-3,CASTIRDRGTQYF
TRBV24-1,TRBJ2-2,CATSDRRGSSTGELFF
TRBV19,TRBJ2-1,CASRTGSYNEQFF
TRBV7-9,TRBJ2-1,CASSLEVKTAYNEQFF
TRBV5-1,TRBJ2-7,CASSFSQGNEQYF
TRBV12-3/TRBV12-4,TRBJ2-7,CASSGRHPSSYEQYF
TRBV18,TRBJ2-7,CASSPREMGGIYEQYF
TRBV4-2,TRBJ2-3,CASSQDPLGGADGDTQYF
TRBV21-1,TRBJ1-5,CASSKGGQAPRGNQPQHF
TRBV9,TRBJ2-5,CASSVEDRGRRETQYF
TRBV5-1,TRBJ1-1,CASRIGGTGRTEAFF
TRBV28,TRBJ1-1,CASSFLDDRNTEAFF
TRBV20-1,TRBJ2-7,CSARRQDSSYEQYF
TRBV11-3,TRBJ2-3,CASSFSSGGSIDTQYF
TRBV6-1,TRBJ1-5,CASALGKGWGSNQPQHF
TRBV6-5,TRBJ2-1,CASSIDSPRGDEQFF
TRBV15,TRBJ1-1,CATSRVVAVSVNTEAFF